This TCR beta chain was identified during a study of blood T cell repertoires in COVID-19. Study background: Nucleic acid was either cDNA or gDNA, and it came from T cells, B-cell-depleted T cells, or PBMCs.

Germline V gives CDR1 MNHNS, CDR2 SASEGT. V lost 1 base, J lost 11 bases, and 12 bases lay in between. The CDR3 is 14 residues long. Assay used: immunoSEQ multiplex PCR; TCRdb lists only in-frame clones, some missing. The table has 85,000 to 90,000 clones, 65% to 80% seen once; the top ten hold 11%. This TCR was recovered from a man between 65 and 80 years old with acute or convalescent COVID-19. This chain connects TRBV6-1 to TRBJ1-6; D possibly corresponds to TRBD1 (6 bases). Sequenced: peripheral blood. The CDR3 nucleotides are TGTGCCAGCAGTGAAGGGACAGCGAGTCCACCCCTCCACTTT. Translating it yields CASSEGTASPPLHF.